One and the same sample provided the 21 T cell receptor beta chains below, sequenced in a study of shared clonotypes between healthy human individuals (dated by TCRdb to the early 2020s). Libraries came from the immunoSEQ multiplex PCR assay. TCRdb obtained this table from immuneACCESS and retained in-frame rearrangements with V and J assigned. These tables miss some clones; where compared with another copy, unresolved V genes account for less than half of the shortfall, and the remainder is unexplained. Within this sample are approximately 2.1 million clones, with approximately 95% of them counted one time only. Approximately 0.4% of the sample lies in the top ten. The sample was naive CD4+ T cells from PBMCs. This sample's cell subset or site label indicates: CD45RA+ positively selected. The receptors come from a man younger than 30 in good health. Some clones in this sample may be carry-over from other donors' samples.

This clone was counted a single time. The rearrangement joins TRBV5-6 to TRBJ2-5, with 8 bases matching TRBD1. CDR1 and CDR2 from the germline V gene are SGHDT and YYEEEE. V shed 4 bases, J shed 4 bases, and the junction held 15 bases outside the gene matches. This CDR3 is 17 amino acids long. As DNA, the CDR3 is TGTGCCAGCAGCCGGGACAGGATAGCAAACCCGGGAGAGACCCAGTACTTC. As protein: CASSRDRIANPGETQYF.

The gene calls are TRBV5-4 and TRBJ2-1; 8 nucleotides align to TRBD2. The CDR3 is 13 amino acids. Germline V gives CDR1 SGHNT, CDR2 YYREEE (reference sequence). Unmatched junction bases numbered 6, after V lost 4 bases and J lost 9 bases. DNA of the CDR3: TGTGCCAGCAGCCCTATAGCGGGAAGTGAGCAGTTCTTC. Translated: CASSPIAGSEQFF.

The chain recombines TRBV6-5 with TRBJ1-1; 9 positions match TRBD1. Per germline, CDR1 MNHEY and CDR2 SVGAGI. Trimming took 6 bases from V and 5 from J; bases not matched to a gene: 7. The CDR3 loop spans 14 amino acids. CDR3 coding DNA: TGTGCCAGCAGGACGTGGACAGGGGAAACTGAAGCTTTCTTT. It is translated as CASRTWTGETEAFF.

A single count supports this clone. The chain links TRBV6-5 to TRBJ2-3, with D perhaps matching TRBD2 (5 bases). Trimming left V 6 bases short and J 2 bases short, with 15 bases between. Germline V gene lookup returns CDR1 MNHEY and CDR2 SVGAGI. CDR3 length: 15 residues. Here the CDR3 reads CASSPLGSYTDTQYF. In DNA form, the CDR3 reads TGTGCCAGCAGCCCTCTTGGGAGCTACACAGATACGCAGTATTTT.

The DNA for the CDR3 is TGTGCCAGCAGCGTAGTGGGTTCCACTACGGGGGAGACCCAGTACTTC. Its protein product is CASSVVGSTTGETQYF. The chain has TRBV9 and TRBJ2-5, with a possible D match to TRBD2 (5 bases). Germline V CDR1 and CDR2: SGDLS, YYNGEE. This CDR3 comprises 16 residues. Between the trimmed V and J ends, which lost 0 bases and 5 bases, there was a span of 17 bases.

The CDR3 loop reads CASSISPFLGLAGPTLAKNIQYF. In nucleotides, the CDR3 is TGTGCCAGTAGTATTTCTCCTTTCCTGGGGCTAGCGGGCCCAACACTAGCCAAAAACATTCAGTACTTC. The chain couples TRBV19 to TRBJ2-4; 8 nucleotides line up with TRBD2. The CDR3 is made up of 23 amino acids. V was clipped by 3 bases and J by 0 bases; unmatched bases: 25. Germline V lookup: CDR1 LNHDA, CDR2 SQIVND (reference sequence).

The rearrangement joins TRBV5-1 to TRBJ2-3, with 7 nucleotides matching TRBD2. V was pared by 4 bases and J by 1 base, with 9 bases of the junction left unmatched. The germline V gene has CDR1 SGHRS and CDR2 YFSETQ. The CDR3 length is 16 residues. The CDR3 loop reads CASSPRAAGGTDTQYF. CDR3 sequence (DNA): TGCGCCAGCAGCCCCCGGGCGGCGGGAGGCACAGATACGCAGTATTTT. Full variable domain (missing parts from reference TRBV5-1 and TRBJ2-3): KAGVTQTPRYLIKTRGQQVTLSCSPISGHRSVSWYQQTPGQGLQFLFEYFSETQRNKGNFPGRFSGRQFSNSRSEMNVSTLELGDSALYLCASSPRAAGGTDTQYFGPGTRLTVL.

The chain joins TRBV28 to TRBJ2-1, with TRBD1 identical over 9 bases. The CDR3 covers 16 residues. Looked up from germline, CDR1 is MDHEN and CDR2 is SYDVKM. The V gene end was trimmed by 6 bases and the J gene end by 1 base; junction bases not matched to a gene: 7. The CDR3 DNA follows: TGTGCCAGCAGCCCCCCCGGGACAGGGTCCTACAATGAGCAGTTCTTC. Its protein is CASSPPGTGSYNEQFF. The variable domain in full, completed from reference TRBV28 and TRBJ2-1, reads DVKVTQSSRYLVKRTGEKVFLECVQDMDHENMFWYRQDPGLGLRLIYFSYDVKMKEKGDIPEGYSVSREKKERFSLILESASTNQTSMYLCASSPPGTGSYNEQFFGPGTRLTVL.

The gene calls are TRBV9 and TRBJ2-7, with 10 bases fitting TRBD2. CDR3 length: 15 residues. V lost 3 bases to trimming and J lost 6 bases; unmatched junction nucleotides: 9. Germline loops: CDR1 SGDLS, CDR2 YYNGEE. For the CDR3, the DNA is TGTGCCAGCAGCGCTCTAGCGGGAGATTTCAGCGAGCAGTACTTC. It specifies CASSALAGDFSEQYF.

The CDR3 spells CATSEFTGNQPQHF. The CDR3 DNA reads TGTGCCACGTCGGAGTTTACAGGCAATCAGCCCCAGCATTTT. The rearrangement joins TRBV2 to TRBJ1-5; D remains unclear. CDR1 and CDR2 (germline): SNHLY, FYNNEI. Deletions cut 10 bases from V and 2 bases from J, with 15 bases between. This CDR3 comprises 14 residues.

This clone was observed once. V and J are TRBV30 and TRBJ2-1, with D perhaps being TRBD1 or TRBD2 (5 bases each). The CDR3 runs 12 residues. V shed 1 base and J shed 13 bases, with 14 bases lying between them. Germline V CDR1 and CDR2: GTSNPN, SVGIG (reference sequence). The CDR3 nucleotides are TGTGCCTGGAGTGCCACCGGGACCCGTCAGTTCTTC. This codes for CAWSATGTRQFF.

J is TRBJ2-7 and V is TRBV5-1, with 10 bases fitting TRBD2. This CDR3 is 14 amino acids long. The germline gives CDR1 SGHRS, CDR2 YFSETQ. V dropped 3 bases and J dropped 2; count of bases not matched to a gene: 2. CDR3 coding DNA: TGCGCCAGCAGCTCTAGCGGGAGCCCCTACGAGCAGTACTTC. This gives the protein CASSSSGSPYEQYF. The variable domain in full, with the rest retrieved from reference TRBV5-1 and TRBJ2-7, is KAGVTQTPRYLIKTRGQQVTLSCSPISGHRSVSWYQQTPGQGLQFLFEYFSETQRNKGNFPGRFSGRQFSNSRSEMNVSTLELGDSALYLCASSSSGSPYEQYFGPGTRLTVT.

This clone was seen a single time. This chain joins TRBV7-2 and TRBJ2-7; possible D gene TRBD1, 7 bases. Germline CDR1 and CDR2: SGHTA and FQGNSA. Trimming left V 2 bases short and J 2 bases short, with 13 bases between. There are 15 residues in the CDR3. CDR3 sequence (DNA): TGTGCCAGCAGCTTAAAGGCGGGACAGACCTACGAGCAGTACTTC. The encoded protein is CASSLKAGQTYEQYF.

This clone was seen only once. The chain couples TRBV2 to TRBJ1-4; D is ambiguous. The CDR3 covers 15 residues. CDR1 is SNHLY, CDR2 FYNNEI, per germline. V was clipped by 7 bases and J by 12 bases, with 24 bases between them. Here the CDR3 reads CASTLLPNWRSQLFF. DNA for the CDR3: TGTGCCAGCACACTCCTCCCGAATTGGAGATCGCAACTGTTTTTT.

The rearrangement links TRBV19 to TRBJ1-2, with TRBD1 identical over 9 bases. Germline loops: CDR1 LNHDA, CDR2 SQIVND (reference sequence). The CDR3 is 16 residues long. The V segment lost 2 bases and the J segment 2 bases; nucleotides outside the gene matches: 6. The CDR3 DNA reads TGTGCCAGTAGTATATGGACAGGGGATTACAACTATGGCTACACCTTC. It yields the protein CASSIWTGDYNYGYTF.

To note about this clone: This specimen includes other DNA sequences encoding the same CDR3. The CDR3 reads CASSRGGQETQYF. The CDR3 nucleotides are TGTGCCAGCAGCCGGGGAGGCCAAGAGACCCAGTACTTC. The chain has TRBV28 and TRBJ2-5, with D possibly being TRBD2 (6 bases). Trimming removed 6 bases at V and 1 base at J, with 9 bases between. Germline V gene data show CDR1 as MDHEN and CDR2 as SYDVKM. The CDR3 contains 13 residues.

This clone was observed a handful of times. Different DNA sequences within this sample yield the same CDR3. V gene TRBV29-1 combines with J gene TRBJ1-1; D remains unclear. Germline lookup yields CDR1 SQVTM and CDR2 ANQGSEA. Trimming took off 4 bases at V and 1 base at J, with 4 bases between the two ends. This CDR3 comprises 11 residues. CDR3 nucleotides: TGCAGCGTTGTAAGGAACACTGAAGCTTTCTTT. Translation gives CSVVRNTEAFF. Full variable domain (outside the CDR3, taken from reference TRBV29-1 and TRBJ1-1): SAVISQKPSRDICQRGTSLTIQCQVDSQVTMMFWYRQQPGQSLTLIATANQGSEATYESGFVIDKFPISRPNLTFSTLTVSNMSPEDSSIYLCSVVRNTEAFFGQGTRLTVV.

The chain uses TRBV15 and TRBJ2-7; 9 bases are shared with TRBD2. This CDR3 has 13 residues. The V gene end was trimmed by 10 bases and the J gene end by 2 bases; junction bases not matched to a gene: 6. Germline assignment: CDR1 LNHNV and CDR2 YYDKDF (reference sequence). The CDR3: CAKLAGRTYEQYF. In nucleotides, the CDR3 is TGTGCCAAACTAGCGGGTAGGACCTACGAGCAGTACTTC.

V gene TRBV7-9 combines with J gene TRBJ2-3; the match to TRBD1 covers 7 bases. V gave up 3 bases and J gave up 4 bases; unmatched junction bases: 10. Germline values: CDR1 SEHNR, CDR2 FQNEAQ (reference sequence). The CDR3 runs to 16 residues. CDR3 sequence reads: CASSFLVTGSADTQYF. The CDR3 coding sequence is TGTGCCAGCAGCTTCCTAGTGACAGGGTCAGCAGATACGCAGTATTTT.

The genes are TRBV7-6 and TRBJ1-4; D may be TRBD1 (6 bases). The CDR3 has 14 residues. Germline lookup yields CDR1 SGHVS and CDR2 FNYEAQ. Trimming shortened V by 5 bases and J by 7 bases, and 14 bases separated the two germline ends. The CDR3 sequence: CASSPYGGGEKLFF. The CDR3 DNA follows: TGTGCCAGCAGCCCTTACGGGGGCGGTGAAAAACTGTTTTTT.

Note on this clone: Different DNA sequences within this sample yield the same CDR3. The rearrangement links TRBV28 to TRBJ1-1; no clear D. Trimming left V 3 bases short and J 0 bases short, with 8 bases between. CDR1 MDHEN and CDR2 SYDVKM come from the germline V gene. This CDR3 contains 14 residues. The CDR3 DNA follows: TGTGCCAGCAGTTTTGGACGGCTGAACACTGAAGCTTTCTTT. This gives the protein CASSFGRLNTEAFF.